A single sample gave rise to the 26 T cell receptor beta chains below, sequenced in a study of memory CD4+ T cells and cytomegalovirus serostatus (dated by TCRdb to the late 2010s). Single viable CD3+CD4+CD8-CD45RO+ cells were sorted as memory CD4+ T cells on a FACSAria II. Libraries were prepared through the immunoSEQ multiplex PCR assay. As stored in TCRdb, this immuneACCESS dataset retains in-frame rearrangements with V and J assigned. A fraction of the clones does not appear; measured against another copy, unresolved V genes explain less than half of the discrepancy, and the remainder lacks a known reason. The table for this sample lists about 42,000 clones; just under 80% of them were counted only once. Of the sample, 0.85% to 0.95% falls within the top ten clones. The sample taken for sequencing was memory CD4+ T cells from blood. The receptors shown here come from an adult in good health and CMV-seronegative.

The genes are TRBV5-4 and TRBJ2-3; the D gene is possibly TRBD2 (6 bases). With 1 base removed from V and 4 bases from J, the gap between germline ends came to 13 bases. The CDR3 consists of 15 residues. The germline CDR1 and CDR2 sequences are SGHNT and YYREEE (reference sequence). DNA for the CDR3: TGTGCCAGCAGCTTGTACGGGCGGGGTGCAGATACGCAGTATTTT. Amino acid sequence: CASSLYGRGADTQYF.

The genes are TRBV6-5 and TRBJ2-7, with 7 bases identical to TRBD1. CDR1 is MNHEY and CDR2 is SVGAGI in the germline V gene. CDR3 size: 14 residues. V lost 7 bases, J lost 4 bases, and 10 bases stayed unmatched. The CDR3 sequence is CASTTGARAYEQYF. The DNA of the CDR3 is TGTGCCAGCACCACAGGGGCCCGGGCGTACGAGCAGTACTTC.

The gene calls are TRBV6-5 and TRBJ1-5; TRBD1 is a possible D gene (6 bases). The germline V and J ends were trimmed by 6 bases and 7 bases, with 16 bases remaining between them. Germline CDR1 MNHEY, CDR2 SVGAGI. CDR3 length: 14 amino acids. The CDR3: CASSGTTGSQPQHF. The CDR3 DNA is TGTGCCAGCAGCGGGACAACTGGGAGCCAGCCCCAGCATTTT.

The chain employs TRBV5-8 and TRBJ1-2, with D hard to call. Looked up from germline, CDR1 is SGHTS and CDR2 is YDEGEE. The CDR3 loop spans 12 amino acids. Trimming pared 1 base from V and 6 bases from J, leaving 7 bases between. The CDR3 sequence is CASSLYGNGYTF. CDR3 coding DNA: TGTGCCAGCAGCTTGTACGGGAATGGCTACACCTTC.

The chain carries TRBV27 and TRBJ2-7; tentative D call: TRBD1 (6 bases). Germline loops: CDR1 MNHEY, CDR2 SMNVEV (reference sequence). The CDR3 spans 15 residues. Trimming took 6 bases from V and 4 from J, leaving 19 bases between them. The CDR3 DNA reads TGTGCCAGCAGCACCCGGGGCAGGGGAGCATACGAGCAGTACTTC. It translates to CASSTRGRGAYEQYF.

V is TRBV7-9 and J is TRBJ2-3; a weak D match, TRBD2 (5 bases). The CDR3 is 15 amino acids. Trimming removed 4 bases at V and 4 bases at J, with 15 bases between. Germline-derived CDR1 and CDR2 are SEHNR and FQNEAQ (reference sequence). CDR3 nucleotide sequence: TGTGCCAGCAGCTCGAACGGACTTCCCGCAGATACGCAGTATTTT. This gives the protein CASSSNGLPADTQYF.

This clone appeared once. The V gene is TRBV6-1, the J gene TRBJ1-1; a possible D gene is TRBD1 (6 bases). Per the germline V gene, CDR1 is MNHNS and CDR2 is SASEGT. V lost 2 bases to trimming and J lost 1 base, with 11 bases between them. This CDR3 is 15 amino acids long. The DNA of the CDR3 is TGTGCCAGCAGTGAATGGGGGACAAAGAACACTGAAGCTTTCTTT. This encodes CASSEWGTKNTEAFF.

The chain has TRBV7-2 and TRBJ1-3; D may be TRBD1 (5 bases). Germline values: CDR1 SGHTA, CDR2 FQGNSA. Between the trimmed V and J ends, which lost 4 bases and 0 bases, there was a span of 16 bases. The CDR3 extends over 17 amino acids. The CDR3: CASSSGGWISSGNTIYF. CDR3 coding DNA: TGTGCCAGCAGCTCGGGGGGGTGGATTAGCTCTGGAAACACCATATATTTT.

The V and J genes are TRBV7-9 and TRBJ2-5, with no clear D. CDR1 and CDR2 (germline): SEHNR, FQNEAQ (reference sequence). The CDR3 runs to 13 residues. The V and J ends lost 8 bases and 5 bases respectively, with 15 bases between them. The CDR3 region is CASRSTESETQYF. DNA of the CDR3: TGTGCCAGCCGGAGTACAGAGAGCGAGACCCAGTACTTC.

The CDR3 DNA reads TGTGCCATCAGTACCGACCCGGGTAGCGGCTACACCTTC. It is translated as CAISTDPGSGYTF. The chain has TRBV10-3 and TRBJ1-2; no clear D. CDR1 is ENHRY, CDR2 SYGVKD, per germline. CDR3 length: 13 amino acids. The V gene lost 5 bases and the J gene lost 8 bases, with 15 bases spanning the gap.

This chain links TRBV29-1 with TRBJ1-1; D not certain. The CDR3 is 13 residues long. The germline V and J ends were trimmed by 5 bases and 1 base, with 11 bases remaining between them. Germline CDR1 reads SQVTM; CDR2 reads ANQGSEA. In DNA form, the CDR3 reads TGCAGCGTTCCACAGTTGGCGAACACTGAAGCTTTCTTT. Amino acids: CSVPQLANTEAFF.

By proportion, this clone is medium-sized. The rearrangement uses TRBV6-1 and TRBJ1-1; D ambiguous. The CDR3 contains 13 residues. CDR1 and CDR2 from the germline V gene are MNHNS and SASEGT. With 4 bases removed from V and 4 bases from J, the gap between germline ends came to 10 bases. The CDR3 nucleotides are TGTGCCAGCAGTGTAGGACGGAGCACTGAAGCTTTCTTT. This translates into CASSVGRSTEAFF.

The chain recombines TRBV7-3 with TRBJ1-1; tentatively, D is TRBD1 (6 bases). Trimming removed 0 bases from V and 5 bases from J, with 10 bases in between. Germline V gene sequence: CDR1 SGHTA, CDR2 FQGTGA. This CDR3 has 14 amino acids. CDR3: CASSLTRGGTEAFF. The CDR3 region has the DNA TGTGCCAGCAGCTTAACCAGGGGAGGGACTGAAGCTTTCTTT.

The genes are TRBV15 and TRBJ1-1; D possibly corresponds to TRBD1 (5 bases). Germline CDR1 is LNHNV and CDR2 is YYDKDF (reference sequence). Between the trimmed V and J ends, which lost 0 bases and 10 bases, there was a span of 12 bases. This CDR3 contains 13 residues. DNA for the CDR3: TGTGCCACCAGCAGAGATGTCCGCGGGGCAGCTTTCTTT. As protein: CATSRDVRGAAFF.

The genes are TRBV5-4 and TRBJ2-3; D possibly uses TRBD1 or TRBD2 (6 bases each). The CDR3 is 14 residues long. Germline V gene sequence: CDR1 SGHNT, CDR2 YYREEE (reference sequence). Trimming stripped 5 bases from V and 3 bases from J, with 13 bases between. This chain's CDR3 is CASSVGGRTDTQYF. Written as DNA, the CDR3 is TGTGCCAGCAGTGTGGGGGGCCGTACAGATACGCAGTATTTT.

The sample holds one count of this clone. V and J are TRBV7-9 and TRBJ2-7; D is unclear. CDR1 and CDR2 from the germline V gene are SEHNR and FQNEAQ (reference sequence). This CDR3 has 14 residues. Trimming removed 1 base at V and 2 bases at J, with 9 bases between. The CDR3 reads CASSLEATTYEQYF. The CDR3 DNA sequence: TGTGCCAGCAGCTTAGAGGCGACCACCTACGAGCAGTACTTC.

The J gene is TRBJ2-5, the V gene TRBV28; 11 bases line up with TRBD2. Germline V CDR1 and CDR2: MDHEN, SYDVKM. This CDR3 has 14 amino acids. V shed 6 bases, J shed 5 bases, and the junction held 5 bases outside the gene matches. This CDR3 is CASSPSGGFETQYF. CDR3 nucleotide sequence: TGTGCCAGCAGCCCTAGCGGGGGGTTTGAGACCCAGTACTTC.

The gene calls are TRBV5-1 and TRBJ2-7; 8 bases agree with TRBD2. The J segment lost 4 bases and the V segment lost 2 bases, leaving 5 bases of the junction unmatched. CDR3 length: 14 residues. CDR1 is SGHRS and CDR2 is YFSETQ in the germline V gene. The CDR3 reads CASSLAGDQYEQYF. CDR3 nucleotide sequence: TGCGCCAGCAGCTTAGCGGGGGACCAATACGAGCAGTACTTC.

V gene TRBV6-1 combines with J gene TRBJ1-4; D gene unclear. The germline gives CDR1 MNHNS, CDR2 SASEGT. The CDR3 extends over 11 amino acids. The V gene lost 6 bases and the J gene lost 5 bases, with 4 bases spanning the gap. CDR3 coding DNA: TGTGCCAGCAGGGTGAATGAAAAACTGTTTTTT. The encoded protein is CASRVNEKLFF.

The rearrangement links TRBV5-1 to TRBJ2-2; D is uncertain. CDR1 is SGHRS, CDR2 YFSETQ, per germline. This CDR3 is 14 amino acids long. The V end was cut by 0 bases, the J end by 2 bases, with 5 bases between. The CDR3 spells CASSLALNTGELFF. The DNA of the CDR3 is TGCGCCAGCAGCTTGGCCCTAAACACCGGGGAGCTGTTTTTT.

To note about this clone: Likely a read error: the CDR3 ends without its conserved phenylalanine or tryptophan. The chain is built from TRBV18 and TRBJ1-5; 10 bases line up with TRBD1. Per germline, CDR1 KGHSH and CDR2 LQKENI. The J segment lost 4 bases and the V segment lost 6 bases, leaving 3 bases of the junction unmatched. The CDR3 length is 14 residues. Here the CDR3 reads CASSGTGANQPQHL. DNA of the CDR3: TGTGCCAGCTCGGGGACAGGGGCAAATCAGCCCCAGCATCTT.

The rearrangement joins TRBV7-8 to TRBJ1-1, with 8 bases lining up with TRBD1. The trim removed 4 bases at V and 1 base at J, leaving 5 bases unmatched. CDR1 and CDR2 from the germline V gene are SGHVS and FQNEAQ. This CDR3 has 15 amino acids. CDR3 protein: CASSSGDRRNTEAFF. CDR3 nucleotide sequence: TGTGCCAGCAGCTCAGGGGACAGGAGGAACACTGAAGCTTTCTTT.

By frequency in the sample, this clone is medium-sized. The chain links TRBV7-9 to TRBJ1-2; a weak D match, TRBD1 (6 bases). The CDR3 is made up of 15 amino acids. Germline assignment: CDR1 SEHNR and CDR2 FQNEAQ (reference sequence). Trimming cost V 5 bases and J 2 bases, with 15 bases left between them. The CDR3 loop reads CASSPRTDANYGYTF. CDR3 bases: TGTGCCAGCAGCCCCCGGACAGACGCCAACTATGGCTACACCTTC.

The V and J genes are TRBV7-2 and TRBJ1-6; D uncertain. The germline V gene has CDR1 SGHTA and CDR2 FQGNSA. The CDR3 spans 15 residues. V was trimmed by 1 base and J by 7 bases, leaving 11 bases between them. CDR3 sequence: CASSLGWQANSPLHF. Here the CDR3 DNA reads TGTGCCAGCAGCTTAGGTTGGCAGGCGAATTCACCCCTCCACTTT.

This clone was detected only a few times. V usage is TRBV5-6 and J usage is TRBJ1-1; no clear D gene. Germline V gene data show CDR1 as SGHDT and CDR2 as YYEEEE. V lost 1 base, J lost 2 bases, and 9 bases lay in between. The CDR3 contains 14 residues. As DNA, the CDR3 is TGTGCCAGCAGCTTGACCCCCCGAAACACTGAAGCTTTCTTT. Translation gives CASSLTPRNTEAFF.

CDR3 amino acids: CAVGQARNTGELFF. CDR3 nucleotides: TGTGCCGTCGGACAGGCACGGAACACCGGGGAGCTGTTTTTT. The chain carries TRBV7-2 and TRBJ2-2; TRBD1 aligns across 7 bases. Germline CDR1 is SGHTA and CDR2 is FQGNSA. This CDR3 has 14 amino acids. Germline trimming cut 11 bases from V and 1 base from J; bases unmatched to any gene: 7. The full variable domain, its missing parts supplied by reference TRBV7-2 and TRBJ2-2, is GAGVSQSPSNKVTEKGKDVELRCDPISGHTALYWYRQSLGQGLEFLIYFQGNSAPDKSGLPSDRFSAERTGGSVSTLTIQRTQQEDSAVYLCAVGQARNTGELFFGEGSRLTVL.